The 10 T cell receptor beta chains given below trace back to one sample, sequenced in a study of blood T cell repertoires in COVID-19. Sequencing used immunoSEQ multiplex PCR; TCRdb keeps in-frame clones, though not all of them. The table has about 140,000 clones, roughly 80% seen once. Material for sequencing was peripheral blood. These receptors were taken from a man in his 70s who had recovered from COVID-19.

CDR3 protein: CASSIRQRSSGNTIYF. For the CDR3, the DNA is TGTGCCAGCAGCATCCGACAGAGGAGCTCTGGAAACACCATATATTTT. This sequence joins TRBV7-6 and TRBJ1-3, with D possibly matching TRBD1 (5 bases). Germline V CDR1 and CDR2: SGHVS, FNYEAQ. The length of the CDR3 is 16 residues. Deletions cut 5 bases from V and 0 bases from J, with 14 bases between.

The genes are TRBV10-2 and TRBJ2-3, with 10 positions matching TRBD2. CDR1 is WSHSY, CDR2 SAAADI, per germline. V lost 2 bases to trimming and J lost 2 bases; unmatched junction nucleotides: 7. This CDR3 spans 17 amino acids. Here the CDR3 reads CASSEGQAGGFTDTQYF. The DNA for the CDR3 is TGCGCCAGCAGTGAGGGTCAAGCGGGAGGGTTCACAGATACGCAGTATTTT.

In its sample, this clone was seen a few times. J is TRBJ1-1 and V is TRBV5-4, with 7 bases matching TRBD1. In germline, CDR1 is SGHNT, CDR2 YYREEE (reference sequence). V lost 2 bases and J lost 3; bases outside the gene matches: 13. CDR3 size: 17 residues. CDR3 bases: TGTGCCAGCAGCTTTAGGGCAGGGGGAACTTATGACACTGAAGCTTTCTTT. The encoded protein is CASSFRAGGTYDTEAFF.

V and J are TRBV4-1 and TRBJ2-7; tentatively, D is TRBD1 (6 bases). This CDR3 spans 13 amino acids. CDR1 is MGHRA, CDR2 YSYEKL, per germline. V was shortened by 1 base and J by 3 bases, with 7 bases between the two germline ends. Here the CDR3 reads CASSQGGLYEQYF. CDR3 DNA: TGCGCCAGCAGCCAAGGGGGGCTCTACGAGCAGTACTTC.

The chain links TRBV5-8 to TRBJ1-1; D gene ambiguous. CDR1 is SGHTS, CDR2 YDEGEE, per germline. The CDR3 covers 15 residues. V was trimmed by 4 bases and J by 6 bases, leaving 19 bases between them. The DNA of the CDR3 is TGTGCCAGCAGCCGGCCGCCGGGATTATCTTCTGAAGCTTTCTTT. This encodes CASSRPPGLSSEAFF. Complete variable domain (other parts from reference TRBV5-8 and TRBJ1-1): EAGVTQSPTHLIKTRGQQATLRCSPISGHTSVYWYQQALGLGLQFLLWYDEGEERNRGNFPPRFSGRQFPNYSSELNVNALELEDSALYLCASSRPPGLSSEAFFGQGTRLTVV.

V gene TRBV20-1 combines with J gene TRBJ1-2, with 7 positions matching TRBD1. Germline assignment: CDR1 DFQATT and CDR2 SNEGSKA (reference sequence). The CDR3 is 13 residues long. The junction had 3 bases not matched to a gene; V was cut back by 3 bases and J by 2 bases. The CDR3 loop is CSASPTGNYGYTF. CDR3 DNA sequence: TGCAGTGCTAGTCCGACAGGGAACTATGGCTACACCTTC.

V and J are TRBV5-4 and TRBJ2-7; 12 nucleotides match TRBD2. CDR3 length: 16 amino acids. V trimming: 3 bases; J trimming: 8 bases; junction bases outside the gene matches: 12. Germline V gene data show CDR1 as SGHNT and CDR2 as YYREEE (reference sequence). In nucleotides, the CDR3 is TGTGCCAGCAGCTCACCCCTCGCTAGCGGGAGGGACAAGCAGTACTTC. This gives the protein CASSSPLASGRDKQYF.

This chain connects TRBV11-3 to TRBJ2-1, with TRBD2 matching over 12 bases. V gave up 5 bases and J gave up 5 bases; unmatched junction bases: 13. The CDR3 runs to 18 residues. The V gene's germline CDR1 is SGHNT and CDR2 YENEEA. The CDR3 coding sequence is TGTGCCAGCAGCCCCCGAAGGGCTCTAGCGGGAGGGAACAATGAGCAGTTCTTC. Translation: CASSPRRALAGGNNEQFF.

This chain connects TRBV7-9 to TRBJ2-5; TRBD2 might be the D (6 bases). CDR1 is SEHNR, CDR2 FQNEAQ, per germline (reference sequence). Between the trimmed V and J ends, which lost 6 bases and 2 bases, there was a span of 16 bases. This CDR3 spans 15 amino acids. The CDR3 region is CASSYTRRVQETQYF. The CDR3 bases are TGTGCCAGCAGTTACACCAGGAGGGTACAAGAGACCCAGTACTTC.

The V gene is TRBV10-1, the J gene TRBJ2-1; maybe TRBD2 (5 bases). This CDR3 is built from 16 residues. Germline lookup yields CDR1 WNHNN and CDR2 SYGVQD (reference sequence). V was cut by 0 bases and J by 8 bases, with 17 bases left in between. CDR3 protein: CASSESKAEVRDEQFF. CDR3 coding DNA: TGCGCCAGCAGTGAGTCGAAAGCGGAGGTACGTGATGAGCAGTTCTTC.